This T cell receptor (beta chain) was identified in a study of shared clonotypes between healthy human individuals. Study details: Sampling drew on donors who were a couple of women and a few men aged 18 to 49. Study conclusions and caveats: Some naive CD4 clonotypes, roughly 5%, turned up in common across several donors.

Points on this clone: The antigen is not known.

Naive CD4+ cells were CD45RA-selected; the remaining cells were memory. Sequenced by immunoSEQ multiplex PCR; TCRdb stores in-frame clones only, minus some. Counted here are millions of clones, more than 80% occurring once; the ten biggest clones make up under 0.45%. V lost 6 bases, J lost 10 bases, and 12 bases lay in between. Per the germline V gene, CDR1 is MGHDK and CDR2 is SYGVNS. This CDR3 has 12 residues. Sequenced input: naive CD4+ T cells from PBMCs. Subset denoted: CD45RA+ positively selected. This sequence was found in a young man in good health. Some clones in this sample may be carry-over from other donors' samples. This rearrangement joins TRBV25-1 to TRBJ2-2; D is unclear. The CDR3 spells CASSGDLLELFF. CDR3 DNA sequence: TGTGCCAGCAGCGGCGACCTGCTGGAGCTGTTTTTT.